This T cell receptor (beta chain) was sequenced in a study of CD8 T cells in Susac syndrome. This CDR3 is 15 amino acids long. V dropped 0 bases and J dropped 6; count of bases not matched to a gene: 4. Germline assignment: CDR1 MGHDK and CDR2 SYGVNS. RNA amounts of about 0.5 to 1 ug underwent reverse transcription with random hexamers. One entry per CDR3 protein results from TCRdb running MiXCR on the immunoSEQ multiplex PCR reads. The sample lists some 450,000 distinct CDR3 sequences, 85% to 90% occurring once. This chain connects TRBV25-1 to TRBJ1-2; 10 bases map to TRBD1. Sequenced sample: CD8+ T cells from PBMCs. This TCR came from a human donor with multiple sclerosis. CDR3 protein: CASSEYGTGANGYTF. In DNA form, the CDR3 reads TGTGCCAGCAGTGAATATGGGACAGGGGCAAATGGCTACACCTTC.